One and the same sample provided the 29 T cell receptor beta chains below, sequenced in a study of cytomegalovirus exposure and HLA in healthy donors. Primers: 60 Vbeta forward and 13 Jbeta reverse. Some clones are missing from TCRdb's copy, which holds only in-frame ones; the method was immunoSEQ multiplex PCR. The data contain approximately 190,000 clones, about 90% of them seen just once; the ten biggest clones take up 1% to 1.5%. The sequenced sample consisted of PBMCs. These receptors were taken from a man between 25 and 39 years old in good health and CMV-seronegative.

The rearrangement joins TRBV10-2 to TRBJ2-7; TRBD1 matches at 8 bases. CDR3 length: 15 residues. CDR1 and CDR2 (germline): WSHSY, SAAADI. Unmatched junction bases numbered 9, after V lost 6 bases and J lost 2 bases. CDR3 sequence reads: CASRRGRDRTYEQYF. DNA of the CDR3: TGCGCCAGCAGGAGGGGCCGGGACAGGACCTACGAGCAGTACTTC.

The V gene is TRBV30, the J gene TRBJ2-7; D is possibly TRBD2 (7 bases). The CDR3 sequence is 15 residues long. V lost 2 bases and J lost 2, with 16 bases in between. Per the germline V gene, CDR1 is GTSNPN and CDR2 is SVGIG (reference sequence). This CDR3 reads CAWSRGGASPYEQYF. The CDR3 coding sequence is TGTGCCTGGAGTCGTGGGGGGGCCTCCCCCTACGAGCAGTACTTC.

The chain combines TRBV5-1 with TRBJ2-5, with a tentative D call TRBD2 (7 bases). Germline CDR1 is SGHRS and CDR2 is YFSETQ. CDR3 size: 15 residues. Trimming pared 5 bases from V and 5 bases from J, leaving 19 bases between. Here the CDR3 reads CASRFSRGARETQYF. The CDR3 DNA is TGCGCCAGCAGATTCTCCCGGGGGGCCAGGGAGACCCAGTACTTC.

In this sample, this clone turned up a few times. V usage is TRBV27 and J usage is TRBJ2-7; 8 nucleotides match TRBD1. The germline V gene has CDR1 MNHEY and CDR2 SMNVEV (reference sequence). CDR3 size: 15 residues. V shed 6 bases and J 3 bases; nucleotides not matched to a gene: 10. The CDR3 DNA sequence: TGTGCCAGCAGACGCGACAGGGGAAGAGACTACGAGCAGTACTTC. It encodes CASRRDRGRDYEQYF.

J is TRBJ2-1 and V is TRBV5-5; 7 bases align to TRBD2. The CDR3 sequence is 15 residues long. CDR1 is SGHKS, CDR2 YYEKEE, per germline (reference sequence). The J segment lost 6 bases and the V segment lost 1 base, leaving 7 bases of the junction unmatched. CDR3 loop: CASSLMAGAFNEQFF. In DNA, the CDR3 is TGTGCCAGCAGCTTGATGGCGGGAGCGTTCAATGAGCAGTTCTTC.

The genes are TRBV6-1 and TRBJ2-1; 9 bases match TRBD1. Germline CDR1 MNHNS, CDR2 SASEGT. The V segment lost 3 bases and the J segment 4 bases; nucleotides outside the gene matches: 7. This CDR3 contains 16 residues. CDR3 residues: CASSDPGQGTYNEQFF. The CDR3 DNA reads TGTGCCAGCAGTGACCCTGGACAGGGGACTTACAATGAGCAGTTCTTC.

This clone has a single count. CDR3 sequence: CASSPQDTQYF. The CDR3 coding sequence is TGTGCCAGCTCACCCCAAGATACGCAGTATTTT. This rearrangement joins TRBV18 to TRBJ2-3; no clear D gene. V was shortened by 3 bases and J by 5 bases, with 3 bases between the two germline ends. CDR3 length: 11 amino acids. CDR1 is KGHSH and CDR2 is LQKENI in the germline V gene.

The chain links TRBV30 to TRBJ2-7, with TRBD2 matching over 8 bases. The germline CDR1 and CDR2 sequences are GTSNPN and SVGIG (reference sequence). The CDR3 loop spans 14 amino acids. Trimming removed 0 bases from V and 3 bases from J; junction bases left unmatched: 4. The CDR3 bases are TGTGCCTGGAGTGTACTCGGGGGGGGCTACGAGCAGTACTTC. Translation: CAWSVLGGGYEQYF. Full variable domain (outside the CDR3, taken from reference TRBV30 and TRBJ2-7): SQTIHQWPATLVQPVGSPLSLECTVEGTSNPNLYWYRQAAGRGLQLLFYSVGIGQISSEVPQNLSASRPQDRQFILSSKKLLLSDSGFYLCAWSVLGGGYEQYFGPGTRLTVT.

The chain has TRBV28 and TRBJ1-3; 7 nucleotides agree with TRBD1. Germline V gene sequence: CDR1 MDHEN, CDR2 SYDVKM. V lost 1 base to trimming and J lost 2 bases; unmatched junction nucleotides: 5. CDR3 size: 16 residues. The CDR3 spells CASSLLRTGPGNTIYF. Written as DNA, the CDR3 is TGTGCCAGCAGTTTATTGAGGACAGGCCCTGGAAACACCATATATTTT.

CDR3: CASSPGQVEEPQHF. The CDR3 DNA is TGTGCCAGCAGTCCAGGACAGGTAGAAGAGCCCCAGCATTTT. V usage is TRBV6-5 and J usage is TRBJ1-5, with 7 positions matching TRBD1. The CDR3 extends over 14 amino acids. V gave up 5 bases and J gave up 8 bases; unmatched junction bases: 9. Germline V gene data show CDR1 as MNHEY and CDR2 as SVGAGI.

V usage is TRBV15 and J usage is TRBJ2-2; a weak D match, TRBD2 (5 bases). V dropped 1 base and J dropped 5 bases, with 8 bases sitting between them. Germline assignment: CDR1 LNHNV and CDR2 YYDKDF (reference sequence). The CDR3 covers 14 residues. The chain's CDR3 is CATSRVGETGELFF. DNA of the CDR3: TGTGCCACCAGCAGAGTGGGAGAAACCGGGGAGCTGTTTTTT.

This chain connects TRBV7-9 to TRBJ2-3; 10 bases align to TRBD1. The germline gives CDR1 SEHNR, CDR2 FQNEAQ (reference sequence). The CDR3 totals 14 residues. V gave up 3 bases and J gave up 4 bases; unmatched junction bases: 1. In DNA, the CDR3 is TGTGCCAGCAGCTTGGGACAGGGGCCAGATACGCAGTATTTT. This translates into CASSLGQGPDTQYF. Using reference TRBV7-9 and TRBJ2-3 for the parts outside the CDR3, the full variable domain is DTGVSQNPRHKITKRGQNVTFRCDPISEHNRLYWYRQTLGQGPEFLTYFQNEAQLEKSRLLSDRFSAERPKGSFSTLEIQRTEQGDSAMYLCASSLGQGPDTQYFGPGTRLTVL.

A note on this clone: Mismatch with germline at one junction end may stem from a read error. V and J are TRBV6-1 and TRBJ2-1; D is unresolved. Germline V lookup: CDR1 MNHNS, CDR2 SASEGT. The CDR3 totals 15 residues. The CDR3 protein is CASREAGQTNNEQFF. The CDR3 nucleotides are TGTGCCAGCAGGGAAGCTGGTCAAACTAACAATGAGCAGTTCTTC.

The chain employs TRBV6-1 and TRBJ2-7, with D perhaps TRBD1 (5 bases). V was shortened by 1 base and J by 2 bases, with 6 bases between the two germline ends. Germline CDR1 and CDR2: MNHNS and SASEGT. There are 13 residues in the CDR3. The CDR3 region is CASSEGRAYEQYF. The CDR3 nucleotides read TGTGCCAGCAGTGAAGGCAGGGCCTACGAGCAGTACTTC.

The chain joins TRBV29-1 to TRBJ2-5; 7 nucleotides align to TRBD1. Germline lookup yields CDR1 SQVTM and CDR2 ANQGSEA. The CDR3 is 14 amino acids. Germline trimming cut 6 bases from V and 5 bases from J; bases unmatched to any gene: 12. Written as DNA, the CDR3 is TGCAGCGTCGGTAGGGCAGGGGGATGGGAGACCCAGTACTTC. This sequence encodes CSVGRAGGWETQYF.

The chain is built from TRBV29-1 and TRBJ1-1, with a weak D call TRBD1 (5 bases). Germline CDR1 reads SQVTM; CDR2 reads ANQGSEA. The V and J ends lost 8 bases and 4 bases respectively, with 20 bases between them. The CDR3 consists of 14 residues. CDR3 DNA sequence: TGCAGCCTTTTTCGGGGGAACTATGGCACTGAAGCTTTCTTT. This sequence encodes CSLFRGNYGTEAFF.

The V and J genes are TRBV9 and TRBJ1-2, with D perhaps TRBD1 (6 bases). V lost 4 bases to trimming and J lost 2 bases, with 15 bases between them. Germline V gene sequence: CDR1 SGDLS, CDR2 YYNGEE. This CDR3 has 15 residues. The CDR3 nucleotides read TGTGCCAGCAGCACTCAGACAGGAGGAAACTATGGCTACACCTTC. This codes for CASSTQTGGNYGYTF. Supplemented by reference TRBV9 and TRBJ1-2, the full variable domain reads DSGVTQTPKHLITATGQRVTLRCSPRSGDLSVYWYQQSLDQGLQFLIQYYNGEERAKGNILERFSAQQFPDLHSELNLSSLELGDSALYFCASSTQTGGNYGYTFGSGTRLTVV.

The chain couples TRBV10-1 to TRBJ2-1, with unresolved D. From germline, CDR1 is WNHNN and CDR2 SYGVQD (reference sequence). The CDR3 has 12 amino acids. Trimming removed 3 bases from V and 6 bases from J, with 6 bases in between. The CDR3, as DNA: TGCGCCAGCAGTGACCTAGGCAATGAGCAGTTCTTC. Amino acids: CASSDLGNEQFF.

This clone occurred once. This chain joins TRBV6-5 and TRBJ2-3; perhaps TRBD1 as D (5 bases). V was pared by 1 base and J by 5 bases, with 13 bases between. The CDR3 extends over 15 amino acids. Germline lookup yields CDR1 MNHEY and CDR2 SVGAGI. CDR3 bases: TGTGCCAGCAGTTACTGGCAGGGCTCAGGAGATACGCAGTATTTT. Encoded protein: CASSYWQGSGDTQYF.

The chain recombines TRBV9 with TRBJ1-1; D is uncertain. Germline CDR1 reads SGDLS; CDR2 reads YYNGEE. V was cut by 0 bases and J by 0 bases, with 12 bases left in between. The CDR3 is 16 residues long. The chain's CDR3 is CASSVVLGPMNTEAFF. The CDR3 nucleotides read TGTGCCAGCAGCGTAGTTTTGGGCCCCATGAACACTGAAGCTTTCTTT.

The CDR3 DNA follows: TGTGCCAGCCTGAGGGGGCGAACTCCTGGAAACACCATATATTTT. It is translated as CASLRGRTPGNTIYF. This rearrangement joins TRBV19 to TRBJ1-3; the match to TRBD1 covers 7 bases. V was pared by 9 bases and J by 2 bases, with 10 bases of the junction left unmatched. Germline-derived CDR1 and CDR2 are LNHDA and SQIVND (reference sequence). This CDR3 has 15 residues.

This clone was seen just once. V gene TRBV2 combines with J gene TRBJ1-5, with 9 positions matching TRBD1. The germline CDR1 and CDR2 sequences are SNHLY and FYNNEI. This CDR3 comprises 15 residues. After removal of 6 bases from V and 2 bases from J, the junction contained 5 bases not matched to a gene. CDR3: CASRGQGIGNQPQHF. CDR3 sequence (DNA): TGTGCCAGCAGGGGACAGGGCATTGGCAATCAGCCCCAGCATTTT.

This clone was seen a handful of times. The rearrangement uses TRBV7-9 and TRBJ2-7, with 8 bases that match TRBD2. Germline-derived CDR1 and CDR2 are SEHNR and FQNEAQ (reference sequence). There are 15 residues in the CDR3. The junction had 6 bases not matched to a gene; V was cut back by 2 bases and J by 3 bases. This chain's CDR3 is CASSLQLAGYYEQYF. As DNA, the CDR3 is TGTGCCAGCAGCTTACAGCTAGCGGGCTACTACGAGCAGTACTTC.

This clone was counted between two and nine times. The genes are TRBV28 and TRBJ2-7; 9 nucleotides line up with TRBD1. CDR3 size: 13 residues. V trimming: 6 bases; J trimming: 9 bases; junction bases outside the gene matches: 9. Germline assignment: CDR1 MDHEN and CDR2 SYDVKM. The CDR3 DNA sequence: TGTGCCAGCAGCCGGGACAGGGTGGAGGGGCAGTACTTC. Its protein is CASSRDRVEGQYF.

The rearrangement joins TRBV7-9 to TRBJ2-1, with 12 bases identical to TRBD2. V was clipped by 1 base and J by 9 bases; unmatched bases: 10. Looked up from germline, CDR1 is SEHNR and CDR2 is FQNEAQ (reference sequence). CDR3 length: 17 residues. The CDR3 here is CASSLELAGGPFVEQFF. The CDR3, as DNA: TGTGCCAGCAGCTTAGAGCTAGCGGGGGGGCCGTTTGTTGAGCAGTTCTTC.

The chain links TRBV18 to TRBJ2-3; 10 nucleotides match TRBD2. Germline CDR1 is KGHSH and CDR2 is LQKENI. V was pared by 3 bases and J by 2 bases, with 8 bases of the junction left unmatched. This CDR3 has 17 residues. Here the CDR3 DNA reads TGTGCCAGCTCACCCCCGGGACTAGCGACTACCACAGATACGCAGTATTTT. As protein: CASSPPGLATTTDTQYF.

This chain connects TRBV6-6 to TRBJ1-2; perhaps TRBD1 as D (5 bases). Trimming removed 7 bases at V and 4 bases at J, with 16 bases between. Germline CDR1 and CDR2: MNHNY and SVGAGI (reference sequence). CDR3 length equals 14 residues. In nucleotides, the CDR3 is TGTGCCAGCAAAGGGGCAGCTCCTAGCTATGGCTACACCTTC. This encodes CASKGAAPSYGYTF.

This chain uses TRBV18 with TRBJ2-7, with D tentatively TRBD1 (5 bases). Germline CDR1 and CDR2: KGHSH and LQKENI. The CDR3 has 12 residues. V shed 3 bases and J shed 3 bases, with 6 bases lying between them. The DNA for the CDR3 is TGTGCCAGCTCACCCAGGGACTACGAGCAGTACTTC. Protein product: CASSPRDYEQYF.

J is TRBJ2-1 and V is TRBV5-1; TRBD2 agrees at 8 bases. The CDR3 is 21 amino acids. Germline CDR1 SGHRS, CDR2 YFSETQ. Losses at the gene ends were 1 base for V and 3 bases for J; bases not matched to a gene: 21. In DNA form, the CDR3 reads TGCGCCAGCAGCTTGCCACGCCGGGTGAGCGGGAGAGGGGAGCGCTACAATGAGCAGTTCTTC. Translation: CASSLPRRVSGRGERYNEQFF.